These 8 T cell receptor beta chains were all obtained from the same sample, sequenced in a study of T cells in Graves' hyperthyroidism and ophthalmopathy. Amplified TCR beta CDR3 regions came from RNA transcripts. A set of HTBI primers served as the primers for a first-round RT-PCR of the TCR CDR3. TCRdb passed the multiplex PCR reads through MiXCR, listing each CDR3 protein once. The data contain roughly 280,000 distinct CDR3 sequences, over 20% of them singletons. The sequenced sample was blood. These receptor sequences come from a man between 25 and 39 years old with Graves' ophthalmopathy.

This clonotype was seen ten or more times. The genes are TRBV6-6 and TRBJ2-7; D may match TRBD1 or TRBD2 (6 bases each). The germline V gene encodes CDR1 MNHNY and CDR2 SVGAGI (reference sequence). This CDR3 is 13 amino acids long. The germline V and J ends were trimmed by 0 bases and 6 bases, with 9 bases remaining between them. As DNA, the CDR3 is TGTGCCAGCAGTTACTCGACGGGGGCCGAGCAGTACTTC. As protein: CASSYSTGAEQYF.

This clonotype was seen more than once but under ten times. DNA of the CDR3: TGTGCCACCAGTGATACACTAGCGGGCAACAATGAGCAGTTCTTC. Translated: CATSDTLAGNNEQFF. This chain joins TRBV24-1 and TRBJ2-1; 9 bases align to TRBD2. This CDR3 comprises 15 residues. Losses at the gene ends were 3 bases for V and 5 bases for J; bases not matched to a gene: 4. Germline V gene lookup returns CDR1 KGHDR and CDR2 SFDVKD.

This chain uses TRBV7-8 with TRBJ2-7, with unresolved D. The CDR3 contains 12 residues. CDR1 and CDR2 (germline): SGHVS, FQNEAQ. V gave up 2 bases and J gave up 6 bases, with 8 bases separating them. The CDR3: CASSLLSSEQYF. CDR3 nucleotide sequence: TGTGCCAGCAGCTTACTTAGTTCCGAGCAGTACTTC.

The gene calls are TRBV11-2 and TRBJ2-2; D ambiguous. Germline CDR1 reads SGHAT; CDR2 reads FQNNGV. The CDR3 runs to 13 residues. Trimming took 7 bases from V and 3 from J, leaving 9 bases between them. The CDR3 DNA follows: TGTGCCAGCATCCGGTTGGACACCGGGGAGCTGTTTTTT. It codes for CASIRLDTGELFF.

As to this clonotype: With a much larger clone just one base away, this may be a read error. The chain uses TRBV27 and TRBJ1-1; possible D gene TRBD1, 6 bases. Germline V gene lookup returns CDR1 MNHEY and CDR2 SMNVEV (reference sequence). The CDR3 has 15 residues. The V end lost 5 bases, the J end lost 4 bases, and 17 bases lay between the germline ends. The chain's CDR3 is CASSGFGGAGTEAFF. CDR3 DNA sequence: TGTGCCAGCAGTGGCTTTGGGGGCGCGGGCACTGAAGCTTTCTTT.

The rearrangement uses TRBV2 and TRBJ1-2, with D unresolved. Germline lookup yields CDR1 SNHLY and CDR2 FYNNEI. V lost 4 bases, J lost 1 base, and 7 bases lay in between. This CDR3 is 13 amino acids long. The CDR3 spells CASSVSDNYGYTF. CDR3 DNA: TGTGCCAGCAGTGTCTCAGATAACTATGGCTACACCTTC.

The rearrangement joins TRBV9 to TRBJ1-1, with D perhaps TRBD1 (5 bases). V was cut by 0 bases and J by 1 base, with 19 bases left in between. CDR1 and CDR2 from the germline V gene are SGDLS and YYNGEE. The CDR3 spans 18 residues. The CDR3 region is CASSVGGGQIGRNTEAFF. The CDR3 nucleotides are TGTGCCAGCAGCGTAGGGGGCGGGCAAATCGGAAGGAACACTGAAGCTTTCTTT.

V gene TRBV6-5 combines with J gene TRBJ1-5, with D unresolved. The CDR3 is 13 residues long. Germline CDR1 and CDR2: MNHEY and SVGAGI. V lost 1 base and J 5 bases, leaving 6 bases between the germline ends. For the CDR3, the DNA is TGTGCCAGCAGTTACTTGGACGATCAGCCCCAGCATTTT. Amino acid sequence: CASSYLDDQPQHF.